These 9 T cell receptor beta chains came from one sample sequenced in a study of CD8+CD57+ T cells in acquired aplastic anemia. TCR beta VDJ and CDR3 profiles were obtained from a genomic DNA template. TCRdb re-derived calls from the reads in MiXCR, one entry per CDR3 protein. The table shows 100,000 to 150,000 distinct CDR3 sequences, with approximately 36% occurring only once. Sequencing involved patients with CD8+CD57+ cell expansion previously shown by flow cytometry. The sample was sorted CD4+, CD8+, or CD8+CD57+ T cells (not recorded which) from PBMCs. These receptors originate from a human donor with aplastic anemia.

This clonotype was recorded many times. This chain uses TRBV5-1 with TRBJ1-1; TRBD1 agrees at 10 bases. Germline CDR1 and CDR2: SGHRS and YFSETQ. This CDR3 is built from 14 residues. Trimming cost V 7 bases and J 4 bases; bases outside gene matches: 7. The CDR3 loop is CASSRQGAFTEAFF. In nucleotides, the CDR3 is TGCGCCAGCTCGAGACAGGGGGCTTTCACTGAAGCTTTCTTT.

Note on this clonotype: A clone one base away is much larger, so this may be a read error. The rearrangement joins TRBV6-2 or TRBV6-3 to TRBJ1-2; 7 bases align to TRBD1. Germline-derived CDR1 and CDR2 are MNHEY and SVGEGT. V shed 2 bases and J 1 base; nucleotides not matched to a gene: 16. This CDR3 comprises 19 residues. As DNA, the CDR3 is TGTGCCAGCAGTTACCCACGTCCGTCGGGGGACAGCCTTAACTATGGCTACACCTTC. Translated, it gives CASSYPRPSGDSLNYGYTF.

With regard to this clonotype: A much bigger clone sits one base away, suggesting this may be a read error. V and J are TRBV12-3 or TRBV12-4 and TRBJ1-3; no clear D. The CDR3 spans 15 residues. The V end was cut by 5 bases, the J end by 0 bases, with 11 bases between. CDR3 in DNA: TGTGCCAGCAGTAAGGAGCTGAGCTCTGGAAACACCATATATTTT. Translation: CASSKELSSGNTIYF.

In its sample, this clonotype was seen a few times. The chain is built from TRBV15 and TRBJ1-6; D not resolved. V shed 6 bases and J shed 5 bases, with 11 bases lying between them. This CDR3 comprises 14 residues. Germline V gene lookup returns CDR1 LNHNV and CDR2 YYDKDF (reference sequence). CDR3 loop: CATRRTAHNSPLHF. The DNA for the CDR3 is TGTGCCACCAGACGGACGGCCCATAATTCACCCCTCCACTTT. Full variable domain (rest looked up from reference TRBV15 and TRBJ1-6): DAMVIQNPRYQVTQFGKPVTLSCSQTLNHNVMYWYQQKSSQAPKLLFHYYDKDFNNEADTPDNFQSRRPNTSFCFLDIRSPGLGDTAMYLCATRRTAHNSPLHFGNGTRLTVT.

The genes are TRBV7-9 and TRBJ1-6; 10 nucleotides line up with TRBD1. Germline CDR1 SEHNR, CDR2 FQNEAQ (reference sequence). The CDR3 consists of 15 residues. Trimming removed 5 bases from V and 8 bases from J; junction bases left unmatched: 6. CDR3: CASSLRQGADSPLHF. The CDR3 nucleotides are TGTGCCAGCAGCCTAAGACAGGGGGCGGATTCACCCCTCCACTTT.

This clonotype appeared many times. The V and J genes are TRBV28 and TRBJ1-2; D unclear. Germline V gene data show CDR1 as MDHEN and CDR2 as SYDVKM. Trimming stripped 6 bases from V and 3 bases from J, with 5 bases between. The CDR3 loop spans 11 amino acids. The CDR3 region is CASRVDYGYTF. CDR3 bases: TGTGCCAGCAGGGTGGACTATGGCTACACCTTC.

The sample holds a few counts of this clonotype. The V and J genes are TRBV4-1 and TRBJ1-1; possible D gene TRBD1, 5 bases. The V gene lost 1 base and the J gene lost 6 bases, with 15 bases spanning the gap. The CDR3 is 15 amino acids. CDR1 is MGHRA and CDR2 is YSYEKL in the germline V gene. This chain's CDR3 is CASSQAGGGFSEAFF. The CDR3 nucleotides are TGCGCCAGCAGCCAAGCGGGGGGGGGTTTTTCTGAAGCTTTCTTT.

The table lists this clonotype with many counts. CDR3 protein: CSVEFPQADTQYF. The DNA for the CDR3 is TGCAGCGTTGAATTCCCCCAGGCAGATACGCAGTATTTT. The J gene is TRBJ2-3, the V gene TRBV29-1; D gene unclear. This CDR3 spans 13 amino acids. Germline V gene data show CDR1 as SQVTM and CDR2 as ANQGSEA. V dropped 2 bases and J dropped 4 bases, with 10 bases sitting between them.

CDR3 amino acids: CASSQKDRSGTQHF. CDR3 in DNA: TGTGCCAGCAGCCAAAAAGACAGGTCTGGAACCCAGCATTTT. The rearrangement links TRBV7-3 to TRBJ1-5, with a tentative D call TRBD1 (6 bases). The CDR3 length is 14 residues. Trimming removed 5 bases at V and 11 bases at J, with 19 bases between. CDR1 and CDR2 from the germline V gene are SGHTA and FQGTGA.